A selection of T cell receptor beta chains follows, all from one sample in a study of early T cells in non-severe SARS-CoV-2 infection. In TCRdb, the 5' RACE reads were re-called with MiXCR into one record per CDR3 protein. There are around 99,000 distinct CDR3 sequences in the sample; approximately 12% occur only once, and about 7.6% lies in the top ten. What was sequenced was whole blood. The receptors were sampled from an adult who was a healthcare worker with PCR-confirmed SARS-CoV-2 infection or an uninfected control (not recorded which). CDR3s include the opening cysteine and the closing phenylalanine or tryptophan. D genes are given only for firm matches. Expanded clones are given a class, and other clones once, few, many or no size at all.

>-|TRBJ1-4|-|TRBV4-1
TGCGCCAGCAGCACCGACCTGAGGACAGCATATGAAAAACTGTTTTTT
CASSTDLRTAYEKLFF
>-|TRBJ2-5|-|TRBV20-1
TGCAGTGGGCTATTTCCACGGGTCAAGGAGACCCAGTACTTC
CSGLFPRVKETQYF
>TRBD1|TRBJ2-1|few|TRBV27
TGTGCCAGCGCAGGGGGCTACTCAATCAATGAGCAGTTCTTC
CASAGGYSINEQFF
>-|TRBJ2-5|many|TRBV5-1
TGCGCCAGCAGCTTGGGGGCAGGGATCTGGGAGACCCAGTACTTC
CASSLGAGIWETQYF
>TRBD2|TRBJ2-7|many|TRBV7-2
TGTGCCAGCAGCTTAGGGACTAGCAGCTCCTACGAGCAGTACTTC
CASSLGTSSSYEQYF
>-|TRBJ1-1|once|TRBV25-1
TGTGCCAGCAGTGAATATCCCGGGAAGACTGAAGCTTTCTTT
CASSEYPGKTEAFF
>-|TRBJ2-3|few|TRBV15
TGTGCCACCAGCAGAATAACGTGGGATACGCAGTATTTT
CATSRITWDTQYF
>-|TRBJ2-7|few|TRBV29-1
TGCAGCGTTTTGGGGGACGAGCAGTACTTC
CSVLGDEQYF
>TRBD2|TRBJ2-7|-|TRBV7-2
TGTGCCAGCAGCTCCCGACTAGCGGGATACTACGAGCAGTACTTC
CASSSRLAGYYEQYF
>-|TRBJ1-1|many|TRBV29-1
TGCAGCGCTTATAGTGTGAGCGCTTTCTTT
CSAYSVSAFF
>-|TRBJ2-1|few|TRBV15
TGTGCCACCAGCAGAGACCAGGAGACTAGGTCCTACAATGAGCAGTTCTTC
CATSRDQETRSYNEQFF
>TRBD1|TRBJ2-1|few|TRBV7-8
TGTGCCAGCAGCTTACGACAGGGCCCCTCCTACAATGAGCAGTTCTTC
CASSLRQGPSYNEQFF
>-|TRBJ2-7|many|TRBV21-1
TGTGCCAGCAGCAGTGGGACTGAAACCTACGAGCAGTACTTC
CASSSGTETYEQYF
>TRBD2|TRBJ2-1|-|TRBV12-3/TRBV12-4
TGTGCCAGCAGTCCCCCGAGACTAGCGCTGAATGAGCAGTTCTTC
CASSPPRLALNEQFF
>TRBD1|TRBJ2-1|many|TRBV12-3/TRBV12-4
TGTGCCAGCAGGGGACAGGGTGGTAGTGATGAGCAGTTCTTC
CASRGQGGSDEQFF
>-|TRBJ2-7|-|TRBV19
TGTGCCAGTAGTAGCTGGTGGAGCTCCTACGAGCAGTACTTC
CASSSWWSSYEQYF
>-|TRBJ1-2|few|TRBV20-1
TGCAGTGCTAGTGGGCAGCCCCCTAACTATGGCTACACCTTC
CSASGQPPNYGYTF
>-|TRBJ1-1|-|TRBV29-1
TGCAGCGTTCGGTTACGACAGGCAACCACTGAAGCTTTCTTT
CSVRLRQATTEAFF
>-|TRBJ1-2|once|TRBV29-1
TGCAGCGTTCTCCCCGGGCGCACCTTC
CSVLPGRTF
>-|TRBJ2-1|many|TRBV18
TGTGCCAGCTCACCTGGGTTGAATGAGCAGTTCTTC
CASSPGLNEQFF
>-|TRBJ2-3|few|TRBV12-3/TRBV12-4
TGTGCCAGCACTCTTGGGACGGATACGCAGTATTTT
CASTLGTDTQYF
>TRBD1|TRBJ2-3|few|TRBV7-9
TGTGCCAGCAGCTTAATGGGACAGGGTCGAGATACGCAGTATTTT
CASSLMGQGRDTQYF
>TRBD2|TRBJ2-2|few|TRBV2
TGTGCCAGCAGAAAACTAGCGGGAGTCCCCGGGGAGCTGTTTTTT
CASRKLAGVPGELFF
>-|TRBJ2-7|many|TRBV20-1
TGCAGTGCTAGATCGGTCCTTCACGAGCAGTACTTC
CSARSVLHEQYF
>-|TRBJ2-7|few|TRBV5-1
TGCGCCAGCAGCTTAGGTCTAGCGTTCTACGAGCAGTACTTC
CASSLGLAFYEQYF
>TRBD1|TRBJ1-3|once|TRBV9
TGTGCCAGCAGCGTAGAGGGGTGGACAGGAAGATCTGGAAACACCATATATTTT
CASSVEGWTGRSGNTIYF
>-|TRBJ2-7|many|TRBV29-1
TGCAGCGTTGCGGGGGCGCGGGGAGGAGAGCAGTACTTC
CSVAGARGGEQYF
>-|TRBJ2-5|-|TRBV5-5
TGTGCCAGCAGCTTGAAGGGGGTGACGCGCTCGGACGGGGAGACCCAGTACTTC
CASSLKGVTRSDGETQYF
>-|TRBJ2-3|many|TRBV7-9
TGTGCCAGCAGTCCCGTTGGTCGTTCCGATACGCAGTATTTT
CASSPVGRSDTQYF
>-|TRBJ2-7|many|TRBV20-1
TGCAGTGCTAGAGATCCCTCCGAGCAGTACTTC
CSARDPSEQYF
>-|TRBJ2-3|-|TRBV7-2
TGTGCCAGCAGCTTAGAGTCGGATTTGGGTACGCAGTATTTT
CASSLESDLGTQYF
>-|TRBJ2-3|many|TRBV18
TGTGCCAGCTCCCGGGGACAAAACCCGCCACAGTCTACGCAGTATTTT
CASSRGQNPPQSTQYF
>-|TRBJ2-7|-|TRBV30
TGTGCCTGGAGTACAGCCTACGAGCAGTACTTC
CAWSTAYEQYF
>-|TRBJ2-7|-|TRBV4-1
TGCGCCAGCAGCCAAGTCGGGGGGCCCAGGGAGTACTTC
CASSQVGGPREYF
>-|TRBJ2-7|many|TRBV9
TGTGCCAGCAGCCCCCGGGCTCAGTACTACGAGCAGTACTTC
CASSPRAQYYEQYF
>-|TRBJ2-5|many|TRBV6-6
TGTGCCAGCCAGGGGTACTTGGGAGGGACCCAGTACTTC
CASQGYLGGTQYF
>TRBD1|TRBJ1-5|-|TRBV30
TGTGCCTCACGGACAGGGATACAGCCCCAGCATTTT
CASRTGIQPQHF
>-|TRBJ2-7|many|TRBV15
TGTGCCACCAGCAGGGACACGGGTTGGATCCCCGAGCAGTACTTC
CATSRDTGWIPEQYF